The present T cell receptor beta chain was sequenced within a study of vaccination effects on CD4 cells after COVID-19. Overall study context: After the second dose, samples were taken at median day 72.

Details on this clone: No antigen is known for it.

Under the ViraFEST assay, PBMC were stimulated with viral peptide pools so that antigen-specific CD4+ T cells expanded. Sequencing was performed afterwards. Once cultured for 10 to 11 days, the cells underwent separation to obtain CD4+ T cells. The vaccine given was either BNT162b2 or mRNA-1273, in two doses. Sequenced by immunoSEQ multiplex PCR; TCRdb stores in-frame clones only, minus some. The repertoire has approximately 65,000 clones, 74% of them found once; the top ten carry around 1.5%. The CDR3 consists of 14 residues. V lost 5 bases and J 2 bases, leaving 11 bases between the germline ends. From germline, CDR1 is SGHRS and CDR2 YFSETQ.

The sample here was CD4+ T cells from PBMCs cultured with HCoV-229E spike peptides, taken after COVID-19 vaccination. This receptor was obtained from a human donor who received a COVID-19 vaccine. This chain uses TRBV5-1 with TRBJ1-3, with D hard to call. The CDR3 bases are TGCGCCAGCAGGCAATTTGGTGCTGGAAACACCATATATTTT. Translation: CASRQFGAGNTIYF.